This is a list of T cell receptor beta chains from one sample in a study of cytomegalovirus exposure and HLA in healthy donors. Libraries were prepared by immunoSEQ multiplex PCR; TCRdb keeps only in-frame clonotypes and omits some of them. The profile shows roughly 150,000 clones, around four fifths of them singletons. Sequencing was performed on PBMCs. The receptors come from a man in his late teens or twenties in good health and CMV-seropositive. Both conserved end residues are part of each CDR3. A D gene is named only where the DNA matches it firmly. Size is omitted from some rows. Given values are once, few, many or a class for expanded clones.

v_gene: TRBV30; abundance: -; j_gene: TRBJ1-1; d_gene: -; CDR3aa: CAWSVVNAGVNGGTEAFF; CDR3nt: TGTGCCTGGAGTGTAGTTAATGCGGGGGTGAACGGCGGGACTGAAGCTTTCTTT
v_gene: TRBV5-4; abundance: -; j_gene: TRBJ2-5; d_gene: -; CDR3aa: CASSLGQVEGGTQYF; CDR3nt: TGTGCCAGCAGCTTGGGACAAGTGGAAGGAGGGACCCAGTACTTC
v_gene: TRBV5-1; abundance: -; j_gene: TRBJ2-5; d_gene: TRBD1; CDR3aa: CASSSGTGGETQYF; CDR3nt: TGCGCCAGCAGCTCCGGGACAGGGGGAGAGACCCAGTACTTC
v_gene: TRBV6-1; abundance: -; j_gene: TRBJ1-5; d_gene: -; CDR3aa: CASSGSSPGSQPQHF; CDR3nt: TGTGCCAGCAGTGGGTCCTCCCCTGGTAGTCAGCCCCAGCATTTT
v_gene: TRBV15; abundance: -; j_gene: TRBJ1-5; d_gene: -; CDR3aa: CATRAGASNQPQHF; CDR3nt: TGTGCCACCAGGGCAGGGGCAAGCAATCAGCCCCAGCATTTT
v_gene: TRBV10-2; abundance: -; j_gene: TRBJ2-5; d_gene: -; CDR3aa: CASGGGPRETQYF; CDR3nt: TGCGCCAGCGGGGGGGGCCCAAGGGAGACCCAGTACTTC
v_gene: TRBV10-3; abundance: few; j_gene: TRBJ2-2; d_gene: -; CDR3aa: CATQQGGLTGELFF; CDR3nt: TGTGCCACCCAGCAGGGGGGTCTCACCGGGGAGCTGTTTTTT
v_gene: TRBV10-1; abundance: -; j_gene: TRBJ2-1; d_gene: TRBD1; CDR3aa: CASARGNEQFF; CDR3nt: TGCGCCAGCGCCAGGGGGAATGAGCAGTTCTTC
v_gene: TRBV5-4; abundance: -; j_gene: TRBJ2-7; d_gene: TRBD2; CDR3aa: CASSEQSGGAGGYEQYF; CDR3nt: TGTGCCAGCAGCGAGCAATCCGGAGGGGCGGGAGGCTACGAGCAGTACTTC
v_gene: TRBV5-5; abundance: -; j_gene: TRBJ1-5; d_gene: TRBD1; CDR3aa: CASSPDPGQGGQPQHF; CDR3nt: TGTGCCAGCAGCCCCGACCCGGGACAGGGTGGTCAGCCCCAGCATTTT
v_gene: TRBV19; abundance: -; j_gene: TRBJ1-3; d_gene: -; CDR3aa: CASGFGNTIYF; CDR3nt: TGTGCCTCGGGGTTCGGAAACACCATATATTTT
v_gene: TRBV7-9; abundance: once; j_gene: TRBJ1-2; d_gene: -; CDR3aa: CASSLAGLDYNYGYTF; CDR3nt: TGTGCCAGCAGCTTAGCGGGCCTCGATTATAACTATGGCTACACCTTC
v_gene: TRBV7-9; abundance: -; j_gene: TRBJ2-5; d_gene: -; CDR3aa: CASSLVSSWVQFQETQYF; CDR3nt: TGTGCCAGCAGCTTAGTGTCTTCCTGGGTACAGTTCCAAGAGACCCAGTACTTC
v_gene: TRBV6-5; abundance: -; j_gene: TRBJ1-5; d_gene: TRBD1; CDR3aa: CASSYDSRGQPQHF; CDR3nt: TGTGCCAGCAGTTACGATAGCAGGGGGCAGCCCCAGCATTTT
v_gene: TRBV11-3; abundance: once; j_gene: TRBJ2-1; d_gene: -; CDR3aa: CASSSGTRDEQFF; CDR3nt: TGTGCCAGCAGCTCCGGGACACGGGATGAGCAGTTCTTC